This T cell receptor beta chain was recovered during a study of blood T cell repertoires in COVID-19. Overall study context: COVID-19 samples, acute and convalescent, were from the United States, Italy and Spain.

Repertoires were generated with immunoSEQ multiplex PCR, while TCRdb's copy carries only in-frame clones and drops some. Counted here are around 290,000 clones, around nine tenths occurring once; the ten biggest clones make up 1.5% to 2%. The participants were between about 18 and 100 years old and came from 24 US areas. Each participant's cohort was designated according to participant-reported clinical history. In Cohort 3, a recovered donor had either two negative PCRs, clearance, or symptom resolution. A note on this clone: At one end the junction does not follow the germline gene, possibly because of a read error.

Germline lookup yields CDR1 LGHDT and CDR2 YNNKEL (reference sequence). This CDR3 is 17 amino acids long. The gene calls are TRBV3-1 (or the pseudogene TRBV3-2) and TRBJ2-1; 11 bases agree with TRBD2. The sequence came from a woman aged 40 to 50 who had recovered from COVID-19. The sample comprised PBMCs or T cells enriched from blood (not recorded which). The CDR3 reads CASSRTSGRLSNNEQFF. The CDR3 DNA reads TGTGCCAGCAGCCGTACTAGCGGGAGACTCTCCAACAATGAGCAGTTCTTC.